These T cell receptor beta chains were read from a single sample in a study of CD8 T cells in Susac syndrome. Using its own MiXCR run on the immunoSEQ multiplex PCR reads, TCRdb lists one record per CDR3 protein. The table has some 120,000 distinct CDR3 sequences, roughly 95% seen once. The sample consisted of CD4+ T cells from PBMCs. All receptors come from a human donor in good health. Each CDR3 is given with its conserved first and last residue. A D gene is named only where the DNA matches it firmly. Some rows have no size entry. The others give once, few or many, or a class for an expanded clone.

CDR3 length: 13; J gene: TRBJ2-6; D gene: NA; clone size: NA; V gene: TRBV7-7; CDR3 protein: CASSKTEANVLTF; CDR3 DNA: TGTGCCAGCAGCAAGACGGAAGCCAACGTCCTGACTTTC
CDR3 length: 16; J gene: TRBJ1-5; D gene: TRBD1; clone size: NA; V gene: TRBV12-3/TRBV12-4; CDR3 protein: CASSSQKPGQGSPQHF; CDR3 DNA: TGTGCCAGCAGTTCTCAAAAGCCGGGACAGGGGTCGCCCCAGCATTTT
CDR3 length: 16; J gene: TRBJ1-1; D gene: NA; clone size: NA; V gene: TRBV18; CDR3 protein: CASSPDRFRSNTEAFF; CDR3 DNA: TGTGCCAGCTCACCAGACAGATTCCGATCGAACACTGAAGCTTTCTTT
CDR3 length: 14; J gene: TRBJ2-6; D gene: NA; clone size: NA; V gene: TRBV12-3/TRBV12-4; CDR3 protein: CASMQNSGANVLTF; CDR3 DNA: TGTGCCAGCATGCAGAACTCTGGGGCCAACGTCCTGACTTTC
CDR3 length: 15; J gene: TRBJ1-4; D gene: NA; clone size: NA; V gene: TRBV5-4; CDR3 protein: CASSAAGASNEKLFF; CDR3 DNA: TGTGCCAGCAGCGCTGCAGGGGCTTCAAATGAAAAACTGTTTTTT
CDR3 length: 15; J gene: TRBJ2-1; D gene: NA; clone size: NA; V gene: TRBV3-1; CDR3 protein: CASSQVAARSDEQFF; CDR3 DNA: TGTGCCAGCAGCCAAGTCGCGGCGCGGTCGGATGAGCAGTTCTTC
CDR3 length: 11; J gene: TRBJ1-1; D gene: NA; clone size: NA; V gene: TRBV29-1; CDR3 protein: CSAWTNTEAFF; CDR3 DNA: TGCAGCGCCTGGACGAACACTGAAGCTTTCTTT
CDR3 length: 11; J gene: TRBJ2-5; D gene: NA; clone size: NA; V gene: TRBV30; CDR3 protein: CAWSPLETQYF; CDR3 DNA: TGTGCCTGGAGTCCCCTAGAGACCCAGTACTTC
CDR3 length: 13; J gene: TRBJ2-5; D gene: NA; clone size: NA; V gene: TRBV29-1; CDR3 protein: CSVEDLGGETQYF; CDR3 DNA: TGCAGCGTTGAAGATCTAGGGGGAGAGACCCAGTACTTC
CDR3 length: 13; J gene: TRBJ1-5; D gene: NA; clone size: NA; V gene: TRBV4-1; CDR3 protein: CASSGLVGQPQHF; CDR3 DNA: TGCGCCAGCAGCGGACTTGTGGGGCAGCCCCAGCATTTT
CDR3 length: 14; J gene: TRBJ2-1; D gene: TRBD2; clone size: NA; V gene: TRBV29-1; CDR3 protein: CSAVRTSGYNEQFF; CDR3 DNA: TGCAGCGCCGTACGGACTAGCGGTTACAATGAGCAGTTCTTC
CDR3 length: 14; J gene: TRBJ1-1; D gene: NA; clone size: NA; V gene: TRBV6-1; CDR3 protein: CASRPGATGTEAFF; CDR3 DNA: TGTGCCAGCAGGCCGGGCGCCACGGGAACTGAAGCTTTCTTT
CDR3 length: 14; J gene: TRBJ2-1; D gene: TRBD2; clone size: NA; V gene: TRBV7-2; CDR3 protein: CASSLDSTSVEQFF; CDR3 DNA: TGTGCCAGCAGCCTCGATTCTACTAGCGTCGAGCAGTTCTTC
CDR3 length: 14; J gene: TRBJ2-6; D gene: NA; clone size: NA; V gene: TRBV29-1; CDR3 protein: CSVDGQPGANVLTF; CDR3 DNA: TGCAGCGTTGACGGGCAGCCTGGGGCCAACGTCCTGACTTTC
CDR3 length: 14; J gene: TRBJ1-2; D gene: NA; clone size: NA; V gene: TRBV7-9; CDR3 protein: CASSLPQGKGIDTF; CDR3 DNA: TGTGCCAGCAGCTTACCCCAAGGGAAGGGGATTGACACCTTC
CDR3 length: 15; J gene: TRBJ2-1; D gene: TRBD2; clone size: NA; V gene: TRBV6-1; CDR3 protein: CASSERGSGYDEQFF; CDR3 DNA: TGTGCCAGCAGTGAACGCGGGAGCGGTTATGATGAGCAGTTCTTC
CDR3 length: 12; J gene: TRBJ2-1; D gene: NA; clone size: NA; V gene: TRBV20-1; CDR3 protein: CSGSDGGFEQFF; CDR3 DNA: TGCAGTGGGAGTGATGGCGGTTTCGAGCAGTTCTTC
CDR3 length: 14; J gene: TRBJ2-7; D gene: TRBD2; clone size: few; V gene: TRBV9; CDR3 protein: CASSVGVAGDEQYF; CDR3 DNA: TGTGCCAGCAGCGTAGGGGTAGCGGGAGACGAGCAGTACTTC
CDR3 length: 15; J gene: TRBJ1-1; D gene: NA; clone size: NA; V gene: TRBV3-1; CDR3 protein: CASSPGLASNTEAFF; CDR3 DNA: TGTGCCAGCAGCCCGGGACTGGCTTCGAACACTGAAGCTTTCTTT
CDR3 length: 15; J gene: TRBJ2-5; D gene: TRBD1; clone size: NA; V gene: TRBV7-9; CDR3 protein: CASSSDRALRETQYF; CDR3 DNA: TGTGCCAGCAGCTCCGACAGGGCTTTGCGAGAGACCCAGTACTTC
CDR3 length: 13; J gene: TRBJ2-5; D gene: TRBD2; clone size: NA; V gene: TRBV15; CDR3 protein: CATRASGQETQYF; CDR3 DNA: TGTGCCACCAGGGCTAGCGGGCAAGAGACCCAGTACTTC
CDR3 length: 13; J gene: TRBJ2-5; D gene: NA; clone size: NA; V gene: TRBV20-1; CDR3 protein: CSASRLVQETQYF; CDR3 DNA: TGCAGTGCTTCCCGACTGGTTCAAGAGACCCAGTACTTC